A selection of T cell receptor beta chains follows, all from one sample in a study of Ad26.COV2.S vaccination and SARS-CoV-2 variants. TCRdb keeps only in-frame clones here, not all; method: immunoSEQ multiplex PCR. The sample lists about 240,000 clones; 88% were seen once. The source was peripheral blood, collected in a trial of Ad26.COV2.S vaccine versus placebo. Every receptor here comes from a person aged 18 to 59 who received the Ad26.COV2.S COVID-19 vaccine or a placebo. Both conserved end residues are part of each CDR3. D genes are given only for firm matches. Expanded clones are given a class, and other clones once, few, many or no size at all.

V gene	clone size	D gene	J gene	CDR3 protein	CDR3 DNA
TRBV27	.	.	TRBJ1-2	CASSPMGAEIYGYTF	TGTGCCAGCAGTCCAATGGGGGCGGAGATCTATGGCTACACCTTC
TRBV6-5	.	TRBD1	TRBJ1-2	CATRGQIAEYYGYTF	TGTGCCACCAGGGGACAGATCGCCGAGTACTATGGCTACACCTTC
TRBV19	.	TRBD1	TRBJ2-2	CASRTGVTGELFF	TGTGCCAGCAGGACAGGGGTCACCGGGGAGCTGTTTTTT
TRBV5-4	once	TRBD1	TRBJ2-7	CASSPPGQGAREQYF	TGTGCCAGCAGCCCACCGGGACAGGGGGCGCGGGAGCAGTACTTC
TRBV27	.	TRBD1	TRBJ2-7	CASKDRPFSYEQYF	TGTGCCAGTAAGGACAGGCCTTTTTCCTACGAGCAGTACTTC
TRBV5-4	once	.	TRBJ2-3	CASHARTVGPDTQYF	TGTGCCAGCCATGCCCGGACCGTCGGCCCAGATACGCAGTATTTT
TRBV3-1/TRBV3-2	.	TRBD2	TRBJ2-4	CASSHSPGTSGGGLGAKNIQYF	TGTGCCAGCAGCCACAGTCCCGGGACTAGCGGGGGAGGCCTGGGAGCCAAAAACATTCAGTACTTC
TRBV2	.	.	TRBJ1-2	CASSEARPTGLYGYTF	TGTGCCAGCAGTGAAGCGCGTCCCACGGGGCTCTATGGCTACACCTTC
TRBV28	.	.	TRBJ2-3	CASSTFTIGDTQYF	TGTGCCAGCAGCACCTTTACAATCGGAGATACGCAGTATTTT
TRBV7-2	.	.	TRBJ2-3	CASSSTRLSTDTQYF	TGTGCCAGCAGCTCGACAAGACTTAGCACAGATACGCAGTATTTT
TRBV4-3	.	TRBD2	TRBJ2-7	CASSLLAGGQGNEQYF	TGCGCCAGCAGCCTCCTAGCGGGGGGGCAGGGCAACGAGCAGTACTTC
TRBV30	.	.	TRBJ1-1	CAWRERGEAFF	TGTGCCTGGAGAGAGAGGGGTGAAGCTTTCTTT